This T cell receptor (beta chain) was recorded in a study of Graves' ophthalmopathy and Graves' hyperthyroidism. Across the study: At the time of initial diagnosis and before any treatment, peripheral blood was collected.

Study-wide results and limits: Blood was where most expanded thyroid clonotypes above 0.001 frequency also turned up.

Trimming left V 1 base short and J 4 bases short, with 13 bases between. The CDR3 is made up of 14 amino acids. Germline V gene lookup returns CDR1 GTSNPN and CDR2 SVGIG (reference sequence). The sequenced template was RNA, covering the TCR beta CDR3 region. First-round RT-PCR with HTBI primers preceded a second-round multiplex PCR. TCRdb analysed the multiplex PCR reads with MiXCR anew, one entry per CDR3 protein. There are 360,000 or so distinct CDR3 sequences in the sample; around 17% occur only once, and 1.6% lies in the top ten. Uncontrolled infections, pregnancy, lactation or other autoimmune diseases led to patient exclusion. This clonotype was counted many times. Its antigen is as yet unknown.

This sequence originates from a woman between 18 and 29 years old with Graves' ophthalmopathy. Material: peripheral blood. This chain joins TRBV30 and TRBJ2-5, with D tentatively TRBD1 or TRBD2 (5 bases each). The DNA of the CDR3 is TGTGCCTGGAGTGGGGGGATACCCTTAGAGACCCAGTACTTC. This codes for CAWSGGIPLETQYF.